The 9 T cell receptor beta chains below were found in one sample sequenced in a study of shared clonotypes between healthy human individuals. The table came from immunoSEQ multiplex PCR; TCRdb's copy has only in-frame clones and leaves some out. The repertoire consists of about 480,000 clones, with 75% to 80% occurring once and the leading ten covering 12%. Sequencing was carried out using PBMCs. Every receptor here comes from a woman aged 40 to 55 in good health. Some clones in this sample may be carry-over from other donors' samples.

This clone appeared once. V gene TRBV27 combines with J gene TRBJ1-5; D perhaps matches TRBD1 (6 bases). The V gene's germline CDR1 is MNHEY and CDR2 SMNVEV (reference sequence). This CDR3 comprises 14 residues. V dropped 6 bases and J dropped 7 bases, with 16 bases sitting between them. CDR3 loop: CASSRGGTRQPQHF. In nucleotides, the CDR3 is TGTGCCAGCAGCCGAGGGGGGACGAGACAGCCCCAGCATTTT.

V usage is TRBV28 and J usage is TRBJ2-7; weak D call: TRBD2 (6 bases). The CDR3 totals 14 residues. V was pared by 4 bases and J by 3 bases, with 13 bases between. CDR1 and CDR2 from the germline V gene are MDHEN and SYDVKM. The CDR3 sequence is CASSSPGGVYEQYF. The CDR3 DNA sequence: TGTGCCAGCAGTTCCCCCGGCGGGGTCTACGAGCAGTACTTC.

As for this clone: Compared with germline, one end of the junction differs, possibly owing to a read error. CDR3 sequence reads: CASSKQREGYGQYF. The CDR3 nucleotides read TGTGCCAGCAGTAAGCAGCGGGAGGGATACGGGCAGTACTTC. The chain combines TRBV27 with TRBJ2-7, with 10 bases aligning to TRBD2. This CDR3 comprises 14 residues. Germline-derived CDR1 and CDR2 are MNHEY and SMNVEV (reference sequence).

This rearrangement joins TRBV4-2 to TRBJ2-7; TRBD1 agrees at 8 bases. J lost 6 bases, V lost 0 bases, and 7 bases had no gene match. CDR1 and CDR2 from the germline V gene are LGHNA and YNFKEQ. The CDR3 extends over 15 amino acids. The DNA for the CDR3 is TGTGCCAGCAGCCAAGATCTTACCAGGGGGCGCGAGCAGTACTTC. As protein: CASSQDLTRGREQYF.

This clone was counted between two and nine times. The chain couples TRBV18 to TRBJ2-7; the D call may be TRBD1 or TRBD2 (6 bases each). Trimming shortened V by 6 bases and J by 1 base, and 13 bases separated the two germline ends. Germline CDR1 is KGHSH and CDR2 is LQKENI. This CDR3 contains 14 residues. The CDR3 DNA is TGTGCCAGCTCGGGGGGCGACCTTTCCTACGAGCAGTACTTC. It codes for CASSGGDLSYEQYF.

The chain recombines TRBV11-3 with TRBJ2-7, with D possibly being TRBD1 (5 bases). The CDR3 is 19 residues long. Trimming stripped 5 bases from V and 0 bases from J, with 26 bases between. In germline, CDR1 is SGHNT, CDR2 YENEEA. The CDR3 protein is CASSLPGHLLLDSSYEQYF. Written as DNA, the CDR3 is TGTGCCAGCAGCCTACCTGGACACCTACTACTCGATAGCTCCTACGAGCAGTACTTC.

The V call is TRBV9, the J call TRBJ2-1, with D unresolved. From germline, CDR1 is SGDLS and CDR2 YYNGEE. The CDR3 sequence is 15 residues long. V was cut by 0 bases and J by 0 bases, with 7 bases left in between. This chain's CDR3 is CASSVDSSSYNEQFF. The CDR3 region has the DNA TGTGCCAGCAGCGTAGACTCCAGCTCCTACAATGAGCAGTTCTTC. The variable domain in full, completed from reference TRBV9 and TRBJ2-1, reads DSGVTQTPKHLITATGQRVTLRCSPRSGDLSVYWYQQSLDQGLQFLIQYYNGEERAKGNILERFSAQQFPDLHSELNLSSLELGDSALYFCASSVDSSSYNEQFFGPGTRLTVL.

V gene TRBV5-6 combines with J gene TRBJ1-5; TRBD1 matches 7 bases. Germline assignment: CDR1 SGHDT and CDR2 YYEEEE. CDR3 length equals 15 residues. After removal of 2 bases from V and 2 bases from J, the junction contained 4 bases not matched to a gene. The DNA for the CDR3 is TGTGCCAGCAGCTTACGAGGGACAGGCAATCAGCCCCAGCATTTT. Protein: CASSLRGTGNQPQHF.

Points on this clone: The same CDR3 arises from other DNA sequences in this sample as well. V usage is TRBV29-1 and J usage is TRBJ2-1, with D uncertain. Trimming cost V 5 bases and J 9 bases, with 8 bases left between them. This CDR3 has 10 amino acids. Germline V gene sequence: CDR1 SQVTM, CDR2 ANQGSEA. CDR3 protein: CSVQVGEQFF. The CDR3 region has the DNA TGCAGCGTTCAAGTGGGTGAGCAGTTCTTC.